Listed here are 9 T cell receptor beta chains from one sample, sequenced in a study of T cell responses to AZD1222 COVID-19 vaccine. Data came from immunoSEQ multiplex PCR; TCRdb stores just in-frame clones and leaves some out. The sample lists around 140,000 clones, approximately 90% occurring once. Sequenced material: peripheral blood, taken on day 0 of AZD1222 vaccination. These receptors originate from an adult in good health.

Regarding this clone: Its ends do not fully match the called genes, so a read error is possible. V usage is TRBV6-5 and J usage is TRBJ1-5; 7 nucleotides match TRBD1. Germline V gene data show CDR1 as MNHEY and CDR2 as SVGAGI. The CDR3 is 13 residues long. CDR3: CAGRGASNQPQHF. The CDR3 DNA follows: TGTGCCGGCAGGGGGGCGAGCAATCAGCCCCAGCATTTT.

V is TRBV18 and J is TRBJ2-3; 11 nucleotides match TRBD2. This CDR3 comprises 19 residues. J gave up 1 base and V 4 bases, and 13 bases lay outside the gene matches. From germline, CDR1 is KGHSH and CDR2 LQKENI. CDR3 in DNA: TGTGCCAGCTCACAATCCGGGACTAGCGGAACTAGTGGCACAGATACGCAGTATTTT. This encodes CASSQSGTSGTSGTDTQYF. The whole variable domain, filled in from reference TRBV18 and TRBJ2-3, reads NAGVMQNPRHLVRRRGQEARLRCSPMKGHSHVYWYRQLPEEGLKFMVYLQKENIIDESGMPKERFSAEFPKEGPSILRIQQVVRGDSAAYFCASSQSGTSGTSGTDTQYFGPGTRLTVL.

The rearrangement links TRBV30 to TRBJ2-1; 8 bases match TRBD2. CDR3 length: 13 amino acids. After removal of 5 bases from V and 6 bases from J, the junction contained 6 bases not matched to a gene. CDR1 GTSNPN and CDR2 SVGIG come from the germline V gene (reference sequence). As DNA, the CDR3 is TGTGCCTGGGGGGGACTAGTTTTCAATGAGCAGTTCTTC. Its translation is CAWGGLVFNEQFF.

The rearrangement joins TRBV5-5 to TRBJ1-3; D is unresolved. CDR1 and CDR2 (germline): SGHKS, YYEKEE (reference sequence). Trimming took 1 base from V and 0 from J, leaving 8 bases between them. The CDR3 consists of 15 residues. As DNA, the CDR3 is TGTGCCAGCAGCTTGCCAGGCAACTCTGGAAACACCATATATTTT. Amino acid sequence: CASSLPGNSGNTIYF.

This sequence joins TRBV6-1 and TRBJ2-2; a possible D gene is TRBD2 (6 bases). Germline CDR1 is MNHNS and CDR2 is SASEGT. The CDR3 runs 18 residues. The V end lost 4 bases, the J end lost 5 bases, and 23 bases lay between the germline ends. The chain's CDR3 is CASSGGYTSLPLTGELFF. As DNA, the CDR3 is TGTGCCAGCAGTGGAGGGTATACTAGCCTGCCTTTGACCGGGGAGCTGTTTTTT.

CDR3 sequence: CASTLGGRTDTQYF. For the CDR3, the DNA is TGTGCCAGTACCTTAGGAGGACGCACAGATACGCAGTATTTT. The chain recombines TRBV19 with TRBJ2-3; D might be TRBD2 (5 bases). Germline V gene sequence: CDR1 LNHDA, CDR2 SQIVND (reference sequence). The CDR3 is 14 residues long. The germline V and J ends were trimmed by 7 bases and 1 base, with 12 bases remaining between them.

This chain joins TRBV27 and TRBJ2-3; D unresolved. CDR3 size: 13 residues. V lost 6 bases and J 6 bases, leaving 13 bases between the germline ends. From germline, CDR1 is MNHEY and CDR2 SMNVEV (reference sequence). The CDR3 spells CASRSPPADTQYF. DNA of the CDR3: TGTGCCAGCAGATCCCCCCCCGCGGATACGCAGTATTTT.

The rearrangement joins TRBV5-4 to TRBJ2-3; no clear D. Trimming took 1 base from V and 1 from J, leaving 10 bases between them. The CDR3 consists of 15 residues. Germline loops: CDR1 SGHNT, CDR2 YYREEE (reference sequence). In DNA, the CDR3 is TGTGCCAGCAGCTTGATCTCGCCCGGCACAGATACGCAGTATTTT. This gives the protein CASSLISPGTDTQYF.

The CDR3 DNA follows: TGCAGCGTTGTCGGTGCGGGGAGGACTGAAGCTTTCTTT. Amino acid sequence: CSVVGAGRTEAFF. J is TRBJ1-1 and V is TRBV29-1; no firm D call. CDR3 length equals 13 residues. The V end was cut by 4 bases, the J end by 5 bases, with 14 bases between. The germline V gene has CDR1 SQVTM and CDR2 ANQGSEA. Drawing the rest from reference TRBV29-1 and TRBJ1-1, the complete variable domain is SAVISQKPSRDICQRGTSLTIQCQVDSQVTMMFWYRQQPGQSLTLIATANQGSEATYESGFVIDKFPISRPNLTFSTLTVSNMSPEDSSIYLCSVVGAGRTEAFFGQGTRLTVV.